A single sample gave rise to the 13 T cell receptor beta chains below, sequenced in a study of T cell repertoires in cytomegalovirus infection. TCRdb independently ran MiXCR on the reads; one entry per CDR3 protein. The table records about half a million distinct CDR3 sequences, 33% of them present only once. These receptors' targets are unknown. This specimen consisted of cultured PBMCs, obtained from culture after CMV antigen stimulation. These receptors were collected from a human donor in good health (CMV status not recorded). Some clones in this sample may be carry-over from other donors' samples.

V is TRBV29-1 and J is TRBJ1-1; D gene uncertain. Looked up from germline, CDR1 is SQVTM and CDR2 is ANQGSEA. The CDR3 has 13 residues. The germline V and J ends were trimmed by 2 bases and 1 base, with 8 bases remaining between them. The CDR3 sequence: CSVESGWNTEAFF. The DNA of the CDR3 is TGCAGCGTTGAATCCGGATGGAACACTGAAGCTTTCTTT.

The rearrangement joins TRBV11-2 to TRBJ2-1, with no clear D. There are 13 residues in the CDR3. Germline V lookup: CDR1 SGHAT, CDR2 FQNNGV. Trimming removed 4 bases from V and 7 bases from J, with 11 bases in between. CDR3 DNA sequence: TGTGCCAGCAGCTCCCCCCGGCGGAATGAGCAGTTCTTC. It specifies CASSSPRRNEQFF.

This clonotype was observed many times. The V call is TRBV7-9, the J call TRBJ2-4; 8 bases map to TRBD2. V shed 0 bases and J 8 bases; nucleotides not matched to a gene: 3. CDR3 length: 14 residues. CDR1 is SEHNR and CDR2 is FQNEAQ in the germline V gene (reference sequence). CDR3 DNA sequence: TGTGCCAGCAGCTTAGCCGGGAGGGGGGACATTCAGTACTTC. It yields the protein CASSLAGRGDIQYF. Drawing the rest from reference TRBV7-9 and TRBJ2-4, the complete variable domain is DTGVSQNPRHKITKRGQNVTFRCDPISEHNRLYWYRQTLGQGPEFLTYFQNEAQLEKSRLLSDRFSAERPKGSFSTLEIQRTEQGDSAMYLCASSLAGRGDIQYFGAGTRLSVL.

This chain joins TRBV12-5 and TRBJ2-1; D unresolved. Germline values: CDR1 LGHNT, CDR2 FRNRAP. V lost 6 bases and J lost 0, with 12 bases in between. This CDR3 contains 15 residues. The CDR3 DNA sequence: TGTGCTAGTGGCTTCGGGTTGAGCTCCTACAATGAGCAGTTCTTC. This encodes CASGFGLSSYNEQFF.

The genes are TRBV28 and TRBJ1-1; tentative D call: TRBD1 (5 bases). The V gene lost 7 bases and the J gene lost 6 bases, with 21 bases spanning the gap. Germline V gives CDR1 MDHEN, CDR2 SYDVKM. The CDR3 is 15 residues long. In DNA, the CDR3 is TGTGCCAGCATCCTGTCGGGGCAGGGCTCCCCTGAAGCTTTCTTT. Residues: CASILSGQGSPEAFF.

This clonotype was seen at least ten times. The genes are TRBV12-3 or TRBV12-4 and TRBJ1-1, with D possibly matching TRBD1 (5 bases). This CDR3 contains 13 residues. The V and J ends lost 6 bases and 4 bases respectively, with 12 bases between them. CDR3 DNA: TGTGCCAGCAGCTGGACGGGACTCACTGAAGCTTTCTTT. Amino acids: CASSWTGLTEAFF.

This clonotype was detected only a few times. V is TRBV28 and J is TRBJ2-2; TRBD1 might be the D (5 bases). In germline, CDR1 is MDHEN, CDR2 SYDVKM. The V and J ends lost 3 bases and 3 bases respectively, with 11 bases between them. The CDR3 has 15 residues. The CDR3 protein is CASSLGGAHTGELFF. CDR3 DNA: TGTGCCAGCAGTTTGGGTGGGGCTCACACCGGGGAGCTGTTTTTT.

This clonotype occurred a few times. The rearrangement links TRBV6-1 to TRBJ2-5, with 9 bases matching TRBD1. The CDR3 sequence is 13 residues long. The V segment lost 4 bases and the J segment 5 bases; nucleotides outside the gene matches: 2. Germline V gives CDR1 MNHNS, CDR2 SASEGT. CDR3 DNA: TGTGCCAGCAGTGCGACAGGGGGTGAGACCCAGTACTTC. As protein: CASSATGGETQYF.

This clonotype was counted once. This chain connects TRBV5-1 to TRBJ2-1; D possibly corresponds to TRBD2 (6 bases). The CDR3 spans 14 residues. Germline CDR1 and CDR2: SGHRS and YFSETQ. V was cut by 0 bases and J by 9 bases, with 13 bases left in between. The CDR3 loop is CASSLDRGGIEQFF. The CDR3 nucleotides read TGCGCCAGCAGCTTGGACCGGGGCGGGATTGAGCAGTTCTTC.

The CDR3 bases are TGTGCCACCTGGAGGGGGGTGGCGGCCACTGAAGCTTTCTTT. Its translation is CATWRGVAATEAFF. The chain carries TRBV15 and TRBJ1-1; TRBD1 might be the D (6 bases). The germline V and J ends were trimmed by 8 bases and 4 bases, with 17 bases remaining between them. Germline V CDR1 and CDR2: LNHNV, YYDKDF (reference sequence). The length of the CDR3 is 14 residues. Full variable domain (remainder filled in from reference TRBV15 and TRBJ1-1): DAMVIQNPRYQVTQFGKPVTLSCSQTLNHNVMYWYQQKSSQAPKLLFHYYDKDFNNEADTPDNFQSRRPNTSFCFLDIRSPGLGDTAMYLCATWRGVAATEAFFGQGTRLTVV.

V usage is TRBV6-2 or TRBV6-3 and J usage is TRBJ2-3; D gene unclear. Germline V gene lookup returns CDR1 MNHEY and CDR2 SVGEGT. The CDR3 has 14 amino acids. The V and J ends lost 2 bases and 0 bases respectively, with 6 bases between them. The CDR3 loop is CASSYDKSTDTQYF. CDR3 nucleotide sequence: TGTGCCAGCAGTTACGACAAAAGCACAGATACGCAGTATTTT.

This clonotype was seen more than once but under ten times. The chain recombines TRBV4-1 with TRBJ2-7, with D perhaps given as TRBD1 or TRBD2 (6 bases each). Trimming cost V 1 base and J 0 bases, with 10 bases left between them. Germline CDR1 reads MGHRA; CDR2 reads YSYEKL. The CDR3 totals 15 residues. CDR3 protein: CASSQGEGGSYEQYF. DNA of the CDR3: TGCGCCAGCAGCCAAGGTGAGGGGGGCTCCTACGAGCAGTACTTC.

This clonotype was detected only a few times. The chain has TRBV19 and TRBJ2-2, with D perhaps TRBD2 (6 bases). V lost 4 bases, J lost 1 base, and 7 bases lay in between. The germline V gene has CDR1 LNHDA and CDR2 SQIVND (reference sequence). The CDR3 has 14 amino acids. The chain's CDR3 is CASSSGMNTGELFF. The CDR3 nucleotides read TGTGCCAGTAGTAGCGGGATGAACACCGGGGAGCTGTTTTTT.